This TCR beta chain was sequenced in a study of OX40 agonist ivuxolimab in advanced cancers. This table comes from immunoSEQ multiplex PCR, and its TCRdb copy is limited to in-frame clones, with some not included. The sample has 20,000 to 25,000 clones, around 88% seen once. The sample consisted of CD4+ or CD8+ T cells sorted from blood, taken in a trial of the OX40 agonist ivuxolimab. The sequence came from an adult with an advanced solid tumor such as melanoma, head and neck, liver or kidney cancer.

In DNA, the CDR3 is TGCAGCGTTGAACAGGGGGCCACTGAAGCTTTCTTT. It codes for CSVEQGATEAFF. V and J are TRBV29-1 and TRBJ1-1, with 8 nucleotides matching TRBD1. Trimming removed 2 bases from V and 4 bases from J; junction bases left unmatched: 0. Germline CDR1 reads SQVTM; CDR2 reads ANQGSEA. The length of the CDR3 is 12 residues.